The sequence of this T cell receptor beta chain was determined in a study of blood T cell repertoires in COVID-19. Study overall: Some COVID-19 samples were acute and others convalescent; all came from the United States, Italy and Spain.

Per the original data handling: Amplifying reference gene primers gave estimates of nucleated cell counts. Repertoires were generated with immunoSEQ multiplex PCR, while TCRdb's copy carries only in-frame clones and drops some. V and J calls and clone size come straight from that table; D and trimming were deduced from the DNA. The sample has fewer than 250,000 clones; 82% are singletons. Germline lookup yields CDR1 SGHAT and CDR2 FQNNGV. The CDR3 length is 13 residues. The ends were cut back, 3 bases at V and 6 bases at J, with 9 bases in the middle. Those enrolled in Seattle joined during active infection and were followed longitudinally afterward.

The rearrangement joins TRBV11-2 to TRBJ2-1; unclear D gene. This TCR was sampled from a woman aged 60 to 75 with COVID-19, enrolled during active disease. The specimen was peripheral blood. The chain's CDR3 is CASSLAQSNEQFF. The CDR3 nucleotides read TGTGCCAGCAGCTTGGCCCAGTCCAATGAGCAGTTCTTC.